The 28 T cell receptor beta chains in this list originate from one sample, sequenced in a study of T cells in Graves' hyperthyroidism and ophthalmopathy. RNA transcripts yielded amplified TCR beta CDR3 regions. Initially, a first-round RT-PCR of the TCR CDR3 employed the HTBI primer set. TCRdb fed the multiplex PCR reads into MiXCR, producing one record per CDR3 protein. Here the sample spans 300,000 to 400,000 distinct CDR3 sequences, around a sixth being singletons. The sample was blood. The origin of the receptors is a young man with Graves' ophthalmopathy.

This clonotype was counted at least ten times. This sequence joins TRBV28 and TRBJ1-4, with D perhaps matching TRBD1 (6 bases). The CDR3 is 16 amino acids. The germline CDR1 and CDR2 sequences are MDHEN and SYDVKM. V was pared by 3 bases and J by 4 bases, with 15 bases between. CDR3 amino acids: CASSFGGYRDNEKLFF. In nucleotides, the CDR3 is TGTGCCAGCAGTTTCGGAGGATACAGGGATAATGAAAAACTGTTTTTT.

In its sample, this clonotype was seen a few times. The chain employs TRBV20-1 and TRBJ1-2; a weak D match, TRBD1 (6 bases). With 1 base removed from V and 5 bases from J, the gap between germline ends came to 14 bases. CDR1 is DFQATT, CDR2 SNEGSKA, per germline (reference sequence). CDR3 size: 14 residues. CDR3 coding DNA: TGCAGTGCTAGAGTTACAGGGTTCGGTTATGGCTACACCTTC. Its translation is CSARVTGFGYGYTF.

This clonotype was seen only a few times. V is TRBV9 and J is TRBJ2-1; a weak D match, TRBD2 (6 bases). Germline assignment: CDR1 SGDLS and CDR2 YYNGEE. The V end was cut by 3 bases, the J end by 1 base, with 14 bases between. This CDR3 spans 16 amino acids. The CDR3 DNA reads TGTGCCAGCAGCGGTTCCGGGACTCTGTCCTACAATGAGCAGTTCTTC. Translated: CASSGSGTLSYNEQFF.

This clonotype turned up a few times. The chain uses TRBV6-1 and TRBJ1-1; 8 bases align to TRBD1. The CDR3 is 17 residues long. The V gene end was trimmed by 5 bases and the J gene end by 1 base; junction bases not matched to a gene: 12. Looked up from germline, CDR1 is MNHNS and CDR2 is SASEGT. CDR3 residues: CASSPGGEQGGNTEAFF. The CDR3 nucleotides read TGTGCCAGCAGTCCCGGAGGGGAACAGGGGGGGAACACTGAAGCTTTCTTT.

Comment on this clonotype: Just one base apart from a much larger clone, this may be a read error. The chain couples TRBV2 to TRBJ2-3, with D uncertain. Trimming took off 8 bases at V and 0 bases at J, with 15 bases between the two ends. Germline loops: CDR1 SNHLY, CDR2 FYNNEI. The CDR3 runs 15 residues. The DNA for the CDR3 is TGTGCCAGCCGGATCCCGGGCCGGAGCACAGATACGCAGTATTTT. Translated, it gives CASRIPGRSTDTQYF.

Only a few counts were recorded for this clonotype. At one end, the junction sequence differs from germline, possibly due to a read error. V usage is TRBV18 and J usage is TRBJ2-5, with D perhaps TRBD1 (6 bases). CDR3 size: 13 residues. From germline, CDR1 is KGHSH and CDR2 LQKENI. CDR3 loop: CASSVTDSLSPSF. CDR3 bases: TGTGCCAGCTCAGTTACGGACAGTCTGTCCCCGTCCTTC.

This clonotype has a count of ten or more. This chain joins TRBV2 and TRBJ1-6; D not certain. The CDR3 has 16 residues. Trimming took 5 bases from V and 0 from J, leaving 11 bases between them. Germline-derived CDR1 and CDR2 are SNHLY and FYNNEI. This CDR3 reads CASSWTTSSYNSPLHF. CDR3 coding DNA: TGTGCCAGCAGTTGGACGACAAGCTCCTATAATTCACCCCTCCACTTT.

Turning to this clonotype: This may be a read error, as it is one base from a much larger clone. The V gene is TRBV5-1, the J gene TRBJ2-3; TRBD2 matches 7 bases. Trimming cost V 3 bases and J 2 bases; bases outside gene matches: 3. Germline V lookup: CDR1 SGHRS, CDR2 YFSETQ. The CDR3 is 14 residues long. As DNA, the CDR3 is TGCGCCAGCAGCTCGGGGACTAACACAGATACGCAGTATTTT. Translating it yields CASSSGTNTDTQYF.

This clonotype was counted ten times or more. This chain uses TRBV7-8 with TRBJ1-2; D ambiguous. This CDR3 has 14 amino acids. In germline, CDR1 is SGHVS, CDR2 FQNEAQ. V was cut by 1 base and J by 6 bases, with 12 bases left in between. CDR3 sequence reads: CASSLEPQPHGYTF. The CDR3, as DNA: TGTGCCAGCAGCTTAGAACCCCAGCCCCATGGCTACACCTTC.

The CDR3 DNA reads as TGCAGTGCAAAGGGGACAGGCCCATGGGATACGCAGTATTTT. This codes for CSAKGTGPWDTQYF. The chain joins TRBV20-1 to TRBJ2-3; 8 bases fit TRBD1. This CDR3 region has 14 residues. V was pared by 6 bases and J by 6 bases, with 11 bases of the junction left unmatched. Germline V gene lookup returns CDR1 DFQATT and CDR2 SNEGSKA (reference sequence).

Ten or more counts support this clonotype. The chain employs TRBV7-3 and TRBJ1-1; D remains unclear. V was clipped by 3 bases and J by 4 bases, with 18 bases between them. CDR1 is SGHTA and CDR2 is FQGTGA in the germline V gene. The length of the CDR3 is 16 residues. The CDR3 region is CASSFDRPALGTEAFF. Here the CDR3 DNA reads TGTGCCAGCAGCTTCGATCGCCCGGCCCTGGGCACTGAAGCTTTCTTT.

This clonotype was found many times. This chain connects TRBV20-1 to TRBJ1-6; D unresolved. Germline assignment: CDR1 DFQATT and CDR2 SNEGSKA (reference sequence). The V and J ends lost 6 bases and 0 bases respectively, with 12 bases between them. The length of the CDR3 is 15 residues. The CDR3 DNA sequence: TGCAGTGCCCAGACCGAGAGCTCCTATAATTCACCCCTCCACTTT. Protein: CSAQTESSYNSPLHF.

CDR3 sequence reads: CATSRDRADTQYF. The CDR3 DNA follows: TGTGCCACCAGCAGAGATCGGGCAGATACGCAGTATTTT. The chain is built from TRBV15 and TRBJ2-3; no clear D gene. With 0 bases removed from V and 4 bases from J, the gap between germline ends came to 5 bases. Germline V gene sequence: CDR1 LNHNV, CDR2 YYDKDF (reference sequence). CDR3 length: 13 amino acids.

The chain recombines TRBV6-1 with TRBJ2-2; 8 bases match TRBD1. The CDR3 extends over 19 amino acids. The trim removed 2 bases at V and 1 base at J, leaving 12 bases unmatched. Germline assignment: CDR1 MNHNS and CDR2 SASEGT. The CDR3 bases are TGTGCCAGCAGTGAAATCTTAGTGCGGACAGGGAGGAACACCGGGGAGCTGTTTTTT. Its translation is CASSEILVRTGRNTGELFF.

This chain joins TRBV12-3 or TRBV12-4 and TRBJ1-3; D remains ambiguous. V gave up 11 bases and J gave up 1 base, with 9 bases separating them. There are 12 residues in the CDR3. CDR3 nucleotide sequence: TGTGCCGACGGCGGGTCTGGAAACACCATATATTTT. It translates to CADGGSGNTIYF.

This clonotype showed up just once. Here the CDR3 DNA reads TGTGCCACCAGCTTACTAGCGGGGGATGAGCAGTTCTTC. The encoded protein is CATSLLAGDEQFF. The chain is built from TRBV24-1 and TRBJ2-1, with TRBD2 identical over 11 bases. V dropped 7 bases and J dropped 8; count of bases not matched to a gene: 3. The CDR3 is made up of 13 amino acids. Germline V gives CDR1 KGHDR, CDR2 SFDVKD.

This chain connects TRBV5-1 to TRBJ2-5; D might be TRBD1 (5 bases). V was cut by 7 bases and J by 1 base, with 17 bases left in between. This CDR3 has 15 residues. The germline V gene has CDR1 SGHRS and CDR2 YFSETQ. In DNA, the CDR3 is TGCGCCAGCTATCCTGACAGCCTAACCCAAGAGACCCAGTACTTC. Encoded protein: CASYPDSLTQETQYF.

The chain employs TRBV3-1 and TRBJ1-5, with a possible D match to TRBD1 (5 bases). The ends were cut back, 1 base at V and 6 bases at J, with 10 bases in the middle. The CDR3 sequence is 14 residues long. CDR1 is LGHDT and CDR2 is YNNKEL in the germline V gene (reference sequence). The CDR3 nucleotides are TGTGCCAGCAGCCAAGGAGGGGTGGGTCAGCCCCAGCATTTT. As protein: CASSQGGVGQPQHF.

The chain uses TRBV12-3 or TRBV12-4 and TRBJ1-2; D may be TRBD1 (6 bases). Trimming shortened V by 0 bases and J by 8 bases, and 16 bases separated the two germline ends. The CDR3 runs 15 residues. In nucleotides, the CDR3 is TGTGCCAGCAGTTTAGCGGCAGGGGAAGTACGAGGCTACACCTTC. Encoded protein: CASSLAAGEVRGYTF.

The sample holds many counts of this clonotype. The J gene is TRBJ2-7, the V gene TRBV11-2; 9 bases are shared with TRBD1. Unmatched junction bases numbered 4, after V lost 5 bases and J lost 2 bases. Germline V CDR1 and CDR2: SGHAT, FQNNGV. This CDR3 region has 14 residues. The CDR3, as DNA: TGTGCCAGCAGCATCGGGACAGGGACCTACGAGCAGTACTTC. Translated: CASSIGTGTYEQYF.

This CDR3 reads CASSLSAGGVNEQFF. CDR3 in DNA: TGTGCCAGCAGTTTATCAGCGGGGGGCGTCAATGAGCAGTTCTTC. The gene calls are TRBV28 and TRBJ2-1; 9 nucleotides line up with TRBD2. The CDR3 is 15 residues long. CDR1 and CDR2 (germline): MDHEN, SYDVKM. J gave up 6 bases and V 1 base, and 4 bases lay outside the gene matches.

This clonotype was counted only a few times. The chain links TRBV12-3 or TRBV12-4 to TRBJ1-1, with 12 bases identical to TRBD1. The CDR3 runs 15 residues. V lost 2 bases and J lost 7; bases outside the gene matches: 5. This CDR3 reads CASSLSRDRGLEAFF. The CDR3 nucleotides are TGTGCCAGCAGTTTATCCCGGGACAGGGGGCTTGAAGCTTTCTTT.

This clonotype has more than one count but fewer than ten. CDR3 coding DNA: TGCGCCAGCAGCTTTGGGGTCACTAGCGACACCGGGGAGCTGTTTTTT. Protein product: CASSFGVTSDTGELFF. V usage is TRBV5-1 and J usage is TRBJ2-2; TRBD2 aligns across 7 bases. The CDR3 has 16 residues. Germline lookup yields CDR1 SGHRS and CDR2 YFSETQ. V lost 2 bases, J lost 3 bases, and 7 bases stayed unmatched.

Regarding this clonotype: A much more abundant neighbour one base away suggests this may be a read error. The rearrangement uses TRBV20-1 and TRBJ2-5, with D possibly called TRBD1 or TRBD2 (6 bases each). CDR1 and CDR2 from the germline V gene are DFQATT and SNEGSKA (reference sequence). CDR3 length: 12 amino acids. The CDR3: CSGGIRQETQYF. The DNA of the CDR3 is TGCAGCGGGGGCATTCGCCAAGAGACCCAGTACTTC.

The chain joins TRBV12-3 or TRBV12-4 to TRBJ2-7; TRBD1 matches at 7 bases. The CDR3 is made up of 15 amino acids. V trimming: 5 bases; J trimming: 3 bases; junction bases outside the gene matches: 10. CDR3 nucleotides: TGTGCCAGCAGTCACTACCGACAGGGCCACTACGAGCAGTACTTC. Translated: CASSHYRQGHYEQYF.

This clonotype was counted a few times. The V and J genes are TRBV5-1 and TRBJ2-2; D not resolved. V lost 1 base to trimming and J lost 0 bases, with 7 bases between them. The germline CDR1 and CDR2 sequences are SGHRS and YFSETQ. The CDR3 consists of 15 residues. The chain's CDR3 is CASSLRAANTGELFF. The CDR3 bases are TGCGCCAGCAGCTTGAGGGCCGCGAACACCGGGGAGCTGTTTTTT.

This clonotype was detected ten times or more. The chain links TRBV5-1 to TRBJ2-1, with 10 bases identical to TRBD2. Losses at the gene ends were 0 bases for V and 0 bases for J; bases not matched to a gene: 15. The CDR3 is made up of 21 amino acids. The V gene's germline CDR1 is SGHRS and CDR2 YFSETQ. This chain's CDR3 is CASSLGWSGGAKGSSYNEQFF. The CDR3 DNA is TGCGCCAGCAGCTTGGGGTGGAGCGGGGGGGCCAAGGGAAGCTCCTACAATGAGCAGTTCTTC.

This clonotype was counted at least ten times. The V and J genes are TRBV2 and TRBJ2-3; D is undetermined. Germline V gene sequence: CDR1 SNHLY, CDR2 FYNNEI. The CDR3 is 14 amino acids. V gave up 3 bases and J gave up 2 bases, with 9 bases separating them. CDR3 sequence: CASSEVRLTDTQYF. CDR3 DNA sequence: TGTGCCAGCAGTGAGGTTCGGCTCACAGATACGCAGTATTTT.